This passage covers 3 T cell receptor beta chains from one sample sequenced in a study of neurological immune-mediated disorders. TCRdb used MiXCR to reprocess the 5' RACE reads, holding one entry per CDR3 protein. Found here are 65,000 to 75,000 distinct CDR3 sequences, roughly 5% of them singletons; the top ten hold about 5.3%. The sequenced sample consisted of PBMCs. These receptors were collected from a human donor with multiple sclerosis. The donor label of this sample is uncertain.

This clonotype was observed at least ten times. The chain joins TRBV5-1 to TRBJ1-2; the D is unclear. Germline CDR1 and CDR2: SGHRS and YFSETQ. There are 12 residues in the CDR3. Trimming removed 2 bases from V and 0 bases from J, with 2 bases in between. This chain's CDR3 is CASSFSNYGYTF. The DNA of the CDR3 is TGCGCCAGCAGCTTCTCTAACTATGGCTACACCTTC.

This clonotype was seen repeatedly, ten times or more. V gene TRBV5-1 combines with J gene TRBJ1-4; TRBD1 aligns across 9 bases. Germline CDR1 is SGHRS and CDR2 is YFSETQ. The CDR3 length is 15 residues. The J segment lost 7 bases and the V segment lost 4 bases, leaving 8 bases of the junction unmatched. The CDR3 nucleotides read TGCGCCAGCAGCAACACCGGGACAGGGTTTGAAAAACTGTTTTTT. It codes for CASSNTGTGFEKLFF.

This clonotype was observed many times. The DNA of the CDR3 is TGTGCCAGCTCGTGGACAGAGTTGAACACTGAAGCTTTCTTT. Protein: CASSWTELNTEAFF. The J gene is TRBJ1-1, the V gene TRBV18; a possible D gene is TRBD1 (6 bases). Trimming took off 6 bases at V and 0 bases at J, with 11 bases between the two ends. CDR3 size: 14 residues. Germline V gene sequence: CDR1 KGHSH, CDR2 LQKENI.